The 10 T cell receptor beta chains below all came from one sample that was sequenced in a study of glioma-infiltrating T cells. Using RNA template, CDR3s of TCR alpha and beta were amplified with iRepertoire arm-PCR. From the multiplex PCR reads, TCRdb called clonotypes with MiXCR, one entry per CDR3 protein. The profile shows 100,000 to 150,000 distinct CDR3 sequences, about 23% of them singletons. The specimen sequenced was glioma tissue, nonneoplastic brain tissue, or PBMCs (not recorded which). The source of these receptors is a human donor with low-grade glioma or glioblastoma, undergoing nonglioma brain surgery, or in good health (not recorded which).

This clonotype was detected many times. This chain connects TRBV6-1 to TRBJ2-5; the match to TRBD2 covers 8 bases. Germline CDR1 reads MNHNS; CDR2 reads SASEGT. The CDR3 covers 11 residues. Losses at the gene ends were 11 bases for V and 2 bases for J; bases not matched to a gene: 1. The CDR3 DNA follows: TGTGCCTGCGGGGGGCAAGAGACCCAGTACTTC. The encoded protein is CACGGQETQYF.

In this sample, this clonotype turned up many times. The junction and the germline gene differ at one end; a read error may be behind it. The rearrangement uses TRBV19 and TRBJ2-1; D unresolved. Germline V gives CDR1 LNHDA, CDR2 SQIVND (reference sequence). The CDR3 has 13 amino acids. The CDR3 DNA is TGTGCCAGTAGTCTAGAGGTGGGGAATGAGCAGTTCTTC. Translating it yields CASSLEVGNEQFF.

Many counts were recorded for this clonotype. The chain links TRBV24-1 to TRBJ2-3; weak D call: TRBD2 (6 bases). CDR3 length: 15 residues. Trimming pared 3 bases from V and 5 bases from J, leaving 14 bases between. Germline V gives CDR1 KGHDR, CDR2 SFDVKD. The CDR3 here is CATSDPSVDGDTQYF. The DNA for the CDR3 is TGTGCCACCAGTGATCCTAGCGTGGACGGAGATACGCAGTATTTT.

The chain couples TRBV6-1 to TRBJ2-5; TRBD1 matches at 7 bases. With 5 bases clipped from V and 4 bases from J, the junction kept 10 bases outside the gene matches. CDR1 is MNHNS, CDR2 SASEGT, per germline. There are 15 residues in the CDR3. CDR3: CASSKDREMIETQYF. CDR3 sequence (DNA): TGTGCCAGCAGTAAAGACAGGGAGATGATAGAGACCCAGTACTTC.

As concerns this clonotype: A much more abundant neighbour one base away suggests this may be a read error. V is TRBV29-1 and J is TRBJ1-5; D unclear. Germline loops: CDR1 SQVTM, CDR2 ANQGSEA. The CDR3 consists of 13 residues. V was cut by 4 bases and J by 6 bases, with 13 bases left in between. The CDR3 sequence: CSVADRFGQPQHF. CDR3 DNA: TGCAGCGTTGCAGACCGATTTGGTCAGCCCCAGCATTTT.

This clonotype showed up many times. The chain employs TRBV19 and TRBJ2-7, with D unclear. Germline CDR1 is LNHDA and CDR2 is SQIVND (reference sequence). This CDR3 is 13 amino acids long. Trimming shortened V by 3 bases and J by 4 bases, and 10 bases separated the two germline ends. The CDR3 bases are TGTGCCAGTAGTATCCGTTATGATTACGAGCAGTACTTC. It yields the protein CASSIRYDYEQYF.

This clonotype was seen repeatedly, ten times or more. The CDR3 DNA is TGTGCCAGCAGACCGGGACAGAGCTCCTACGAGCAGTACTTC. Translated, it gives CASRPGQSSYEQYF. The chain employs TRBV12-3 or TRBV12-4 and TRBJ2-7, with 7 bases identical to TRBD1. The CDR3 extends over 14 amino acids. V lost 6 bases and J lost 0; bases outside the gene matches: 5.

As for this clonotype: This may come from a read error, since a much larger clone is one base off. V gene TRBV7-6 combines with J gene TRBJ2-1; 7 nucleotides agree with TRBD2. This CDR3 region has 15 residues. Per germline, CDR1 SGHVS and CDR2 FNYEAQ. The CDR3 reads CASSRDSGYNNEKFF. The CDR3 nucleotides read TGTGCCAGCAGCCGAGATAGCGGGTACAACAATGAGAAGTTCTTC.

Concerning this clonotype: Just one base apart from a much larger clone, this may be a read error. V gene TRBV29-1 combines with J gene TRBJ1-1; 10 bases are shared with TRBD1. Germline CDR1 reads SQVTM; CDR2 reads ANQGSEA. This CDR3 contains 13 residues. The CDR3 coding sequence is TGCAGCGTACACCGGGACAGGGGTACTGGAGCTTTCTTT. Translated: CSVHRDRGTGAFF.

This clonotype showed up many times. In DNA, the CDR3 is TGTGCCAGCAGTTACTCGAAGTTCGAGACCCAGTACTTC. Its protein is CASSYSKFETQYF. The chain carries TRBV6-6 and TRBJ2-5; D is undetermined. CDR1 MNHNY and CDR2 SVGAGI come from the germline V gene (reference sequence). Between the trimmed V and J ends, which lost 0 bases and 5 bases, there was a span of 7 bases. The CDR3 length is 13 residues.